The 3 T cell receptor beta chains below come from one sample, sequenced in a study of control samples from healthy donors and cancer patients. Measured with immunoSEQ multiplex PCR; TCRdb has only the in-frame clones, and not every one. The sample shows 150,000 to 200,000 clones, more than 90% of them seen only once. The sequenced sample was blood. These receptor sequences come from a man in his thirties or forties in good health.

V is TRBV5-1 and J is TRBJ1-2, with D possibly matching TRBD1 (5 bases). Germline values: CDR1 SGHRS, CDR2 YFSETQ. The CDR3 length is 14 residues. V was shortened by 2 bases and J by 3 bases, with 11 bases between the two germline ends. The CDR3 DNA sequence: TGCGCCAGCAGCTTTGGGGGGGACCACTATGGCTACACCTTC. This translates into CASSFGGDHYGYTF.

The J gene is TRBJ2-7, the V gene TRBV9; 8 bases map to TRBD2. The V segment lost 4 bases and the J segment 4 bases; nucleotides outside the gene matches: 1. CDR1 is SGDLS, CDR2 YYNGEE, per germline. The CDR3 runs to 12 residues. In DNA form, the CDR3 reads TGTGCCAGCAGCCGCGGGGGGTACGAGCAGTACTTC. Translated: CASSRGGYEQYF.

J is TRBJ1-1 and V is TRBV5-1; 7 nucleotides agree with TRBD1. With V trimmed by 2 bases and J by 4 bases, 5 bases remained unmatched. The germline V gene has CDR1 SGHRS and CDR2 YFSETQ. The CDR3 has 14 residues. CDR3 loop: CASSLTGVVTEAFF. DNA for the CDR3: TGCGCCAGCAGCTTAACAGGGGTAGTCACTGAAGCTTTCTTT. Complete variable domain (other parts from reference TRBV5-1 and TRBJ1-1): KAGVTQTPRYLIKTRGQQVTLSCSPISGHRSVSWYQQTPGQGLQFLFEYFSETQRNKGNFPGRFSGRQFSNSRSEMNVSTLELGDSALYLCASSLTGVVTEAFFGQGTRLTVV.